Detailed here is one T cell receptor (beta chain). The CDR3 has 12 residues. V was trimmed by 5 bases and J by 4 bases, leaving 8 bases between them. Germline V gives CDR1 SEHNR, CDR2 FQNEAQ (reference sequence). The data were obtained in a study of blood T cell repertoires in COVID-19. Study processing details: Scientists estimated how many nucleated cells there were by amplifying reference gene primers. Method: immunoSEQ multiplex PCR; TCRdb's copy keeps in-frame clones and lacks some. That table supplies the V and J calls and clone size; D and trimming were determined from the DNA. The data show some 670,000 clones, about 90% seen once.

The TCR was taken from a young woman with acute or convalescent COVID-19. V and J are TRBV7-9 and TRBJ1-1; the D is unclear. Sequencing used peripheral blood. The DNA of the CDR3 is TGTGCCAGCAGCCGGGATGGCACTGAAGCTTTCTTT. Translated, it gives CASSRDGTEAFF.